The present T cell receptor (beta chain) was sequenced within a study of spatial heterogeneity in lung cancer. This CDR3 is built from 17 residues. Per the germline V gene, CDR1 is SNHLY and CDR2 is FYNNEI. The V gene lost 2 bases and the J gene lost 0 bases, with 17 bases spanning the gap. TCRdb fed the 5' RACE reads into MiXCR, producing one record per CDR3 protein. This sample has fewer than 18,000 distinct CDR3 sequences; about 3.6% occur once, and the top ten carry approximately 9%. Time point meaning: sample taken at primary tumor resection. The cohort: over 70 early-stage, untreated non-small cell lung cancer patients. A word on this clonotype: Found in a library prepared for alpha chains, this beta chain is an off-target read, and its abundance has little meaning.

V and J are TRBV2 and TRBJ2-7, with D possibly TRBD2 on 5 matching bases. Sequenced here: normal lung tissue next to the tumor, sampled at surgery. This receptor was taken from a male donor with early-stage non-small cell lung cancer. For the CDR3, the DNA is TGTGCCAGCAGTGAAATTTGGGTCGGGAAGAGCTCCTACGAGCAGTACTTC. This translates into CASSEIWVGKSSYEQYF.